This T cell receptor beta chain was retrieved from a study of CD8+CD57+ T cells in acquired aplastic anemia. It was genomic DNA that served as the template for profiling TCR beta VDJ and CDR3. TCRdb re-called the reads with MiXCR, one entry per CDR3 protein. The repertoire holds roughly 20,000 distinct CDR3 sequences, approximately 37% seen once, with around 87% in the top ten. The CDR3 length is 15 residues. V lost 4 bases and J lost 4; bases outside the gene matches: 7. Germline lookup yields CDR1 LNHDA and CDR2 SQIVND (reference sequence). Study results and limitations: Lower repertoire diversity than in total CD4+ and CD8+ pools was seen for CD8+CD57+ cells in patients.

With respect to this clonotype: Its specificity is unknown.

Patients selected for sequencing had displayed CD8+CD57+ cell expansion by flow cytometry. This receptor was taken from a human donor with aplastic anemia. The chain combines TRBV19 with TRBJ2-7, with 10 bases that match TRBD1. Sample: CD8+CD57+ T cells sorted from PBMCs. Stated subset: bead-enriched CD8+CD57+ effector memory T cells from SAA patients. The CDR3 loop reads CASSTQTGGFYEQYF. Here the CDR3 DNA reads TGTGCCAGTAGTACCCAGACAGGGGGCTTTTACGAGCAGTACTTC.